The entry below describes one T cell receptor beta chain. What it recognizes is unknown. Indicated treatment: some 19 received Ad26.COV2.S at low or high dose, single or two shots; five or six received placebo; per-sample allocation not given. The investigators took samples on day 63 after the first vaccine or placebo injection. SARS-CoV-2 spike from the Wuhan strain was encoded by the vaccine, an Ad26 vector. These data originate in a study of Ad26.COV2.S vaccination and SARS-CoV-2 variants. Study summary: Donor was one of the participants in the Ad26.COV2.S arm of the COV1001 trial.

Germline-derived CDR1 and CDR2 are SGHAT and FQNNGV. The CDR3 sequence is 14 residues long. The V and J ends lost 3 bases and 8 bases, in that order; junction bases with no gene match: 7. Study observations and caveats: Spike-specific responses of CD8+ and CD4+ T cells were reported to display substantial breadth after vaccination. Those who received the vaccine showed greater spike-specific TCR breadth than those given placebo.

Generated by immunoSEQ multiplex PCR, the TCRdb table keeps only in-frame clones and is missing some. Of 300,000 to 350,000 clones listed, about nine tenths are singletons. The TCR comes from a person between 18 and 59 years old who received the Ad26.COV2.S COVID-19 vaccine or a placebo. The chain employs TRBV11-2 and TRBJ2-1; 7 nucleotides line up with TRBD1. Sample: peripheral blood, taken in a trial of Ad26.COV2.S vaccine versus placebo. CDR3 residues: CASSFIDTGDEQFF. The CDR3 coding sequence is TGTGCCAGCAGCTTCATTGATACAGGGGATGAGCAGTTCTTC.